The text below deals with one T cell receptor (beta chain). TCRdb's table, derived via immunoSEQ multiplex PCR, lists solely in-frame clones and lacks some. The sample shows about 330,000 clones, about 86% of them seen only once. This specimen comes from a study of blood T cell repertoires in COVID-19. Overall study context: Some COVID-19 samples were acute and others convalescent; all came from the United States, Italy and Spain.

Germline V CDR1 and CDR2: MNHEY, SVGEGT. This CDR3 spans 15 amino acids. Trimming took 4 bases from V and 6 from J; bases not matched to a gene: 11. The material sequenced was peripheral blood. This clonotype originated in a woman aged 45-60 years with acute or convalescent COVID-19. The rearrangement uses TRBV6-2 or TRBV6-3 and TRBJ2-7, with 8 bases aligning to TRBD2. The CDR3 sequence: CASSSLPGLVTEQYV. CDR3 DNA: TGTGCCAGCAGTTCGTTGCCGGGACTAGTAACCGAGCAGTACGTC.